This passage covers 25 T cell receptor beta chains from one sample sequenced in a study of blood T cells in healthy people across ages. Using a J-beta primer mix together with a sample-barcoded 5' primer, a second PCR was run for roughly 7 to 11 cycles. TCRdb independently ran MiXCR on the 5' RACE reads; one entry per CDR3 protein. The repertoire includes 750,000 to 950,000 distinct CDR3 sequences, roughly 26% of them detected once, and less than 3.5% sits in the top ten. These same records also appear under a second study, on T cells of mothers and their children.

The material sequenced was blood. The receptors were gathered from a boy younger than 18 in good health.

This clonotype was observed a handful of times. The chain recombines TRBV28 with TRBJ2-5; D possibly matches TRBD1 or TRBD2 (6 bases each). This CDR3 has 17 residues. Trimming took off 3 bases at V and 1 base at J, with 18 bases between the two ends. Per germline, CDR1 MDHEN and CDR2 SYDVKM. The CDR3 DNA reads TGTGCCAGCAGTTTGGCCCGCTGGGGGGCTCGCCAAGAGACCCAGTACTTC. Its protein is CASSLARWGARQETQYF. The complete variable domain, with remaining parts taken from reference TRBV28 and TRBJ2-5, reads DVKVTQSSRYLVKRTGEKVFLECVQDMDHENMFWYRQDPGLGLRLIYFSYDVKMKEKGDIPEGYSVSREKKERFSLILESASTNQTSMYLCASSLARWGARQETQYFGPGTRLLVL.

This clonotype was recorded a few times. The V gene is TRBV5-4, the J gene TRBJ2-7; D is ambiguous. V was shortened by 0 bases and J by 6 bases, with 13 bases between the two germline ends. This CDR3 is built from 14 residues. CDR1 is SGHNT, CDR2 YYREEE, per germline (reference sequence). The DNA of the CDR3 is TGTGCCAGCAGCTTGGTCTTTGGCTCGGGCGAGCAGTACTTC. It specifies CASSLVFGSGEQYF.

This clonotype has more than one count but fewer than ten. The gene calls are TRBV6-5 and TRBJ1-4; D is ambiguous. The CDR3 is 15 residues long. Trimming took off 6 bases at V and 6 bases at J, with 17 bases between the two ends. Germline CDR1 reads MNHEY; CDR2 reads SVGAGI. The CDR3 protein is CASSRLHGGYEKLFF. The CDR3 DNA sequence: TGTGCCAGCAGCCGACTTCATGGAGGGTATGAAAAACTGTTTTTT.

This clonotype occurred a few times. CDR3 DNA: TGCAGCGTTGCTGAGGGACAGACATACGAGCAGTACTTC. It encodes CSVAEGQTYEQYF. The chain combines TRBV29-1 with TRBJ2-5, with 7 bases that match TRBD1. Matching the DNA end better, TRBJ2-7 makes the J call doubtful. The CDR3 contains 13 residues. Germline V CDR1 and CDR2: SQVTM, ANQGSEA.

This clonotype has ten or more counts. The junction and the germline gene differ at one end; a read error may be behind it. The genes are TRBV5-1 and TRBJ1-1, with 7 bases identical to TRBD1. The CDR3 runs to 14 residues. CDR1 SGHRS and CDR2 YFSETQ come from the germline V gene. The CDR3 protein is CASSLAGGGTEAFF. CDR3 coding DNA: TGTGCCAGCAGTTTAGCAGGGGGGGGCACTGAAGCTTTCTTT.

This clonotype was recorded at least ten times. The CDR3 is CASTRGYQETQYF. The DNA of the CDR3 is TGTGCCAGCACTAGGGGGTACCAAGAGACCCAGTACTTC. This chain joins TRBV2 and TRBJ2-5, with D maybe TRBD1 (6 bases). The CDR3 contains 13 residues. The V gene lost 7 bases and the J gene lost 0 bases, with 9 bases spanning the gap. Germline lookup yields CDR1 SNHLY and CDR2 FYNNEI.

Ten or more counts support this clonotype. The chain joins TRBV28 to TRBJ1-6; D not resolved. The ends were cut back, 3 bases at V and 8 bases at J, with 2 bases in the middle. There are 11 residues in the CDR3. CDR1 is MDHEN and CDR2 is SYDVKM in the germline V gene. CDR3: CASSFDSPLHF. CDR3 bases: TGTGCCAGCAGTTTTGATTCACCCCTCCACTTT. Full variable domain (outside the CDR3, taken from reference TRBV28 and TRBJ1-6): DVKVTQSSRYLVKRTGEKVFLECVQDMDHENMFWYRQDPGLGLRLIYFSYDVKMKEKGDIPEGYSVSREKKERFSLILESASTNQTSMYLCASSFDSPLHFGNGTRLTVT.

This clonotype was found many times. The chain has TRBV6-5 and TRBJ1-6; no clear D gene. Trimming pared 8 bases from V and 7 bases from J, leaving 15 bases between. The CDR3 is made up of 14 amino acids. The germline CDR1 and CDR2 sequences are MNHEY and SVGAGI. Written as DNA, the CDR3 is TGTGCCAGCCCTAACACCGGGCCAAATTCACCCCTCCACTTT. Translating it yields CASPNTGPNSPLHF.

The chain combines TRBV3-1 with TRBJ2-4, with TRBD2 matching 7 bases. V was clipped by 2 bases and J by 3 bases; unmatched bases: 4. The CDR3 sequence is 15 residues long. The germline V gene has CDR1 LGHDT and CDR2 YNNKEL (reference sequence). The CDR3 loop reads CASSQRAGDKNIQYF. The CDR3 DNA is TGTGCCAGCAGCCAACGTGCGGGGGACAAAAACATTCAGTACTTC. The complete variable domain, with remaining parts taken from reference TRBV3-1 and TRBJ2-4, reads DTAVSQTPKYLVTQMGNDKSIKCEQNLGHDTMYWYKQDSKKFLKIMFSYNNKELIINETVPNRFSPKSPDKAHLNLHINSLELGDSAVYFCASSQRAGDKNIQYFGAGTRLSVL.

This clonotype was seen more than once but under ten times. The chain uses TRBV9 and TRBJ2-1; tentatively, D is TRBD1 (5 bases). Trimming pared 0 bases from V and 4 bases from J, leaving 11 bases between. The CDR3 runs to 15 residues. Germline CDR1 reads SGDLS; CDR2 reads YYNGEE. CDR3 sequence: CASSVEGIKYNEQFF. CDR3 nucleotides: TGTGCCAGCAGCGTAGAGGGGATTAAATACAATGAGCAGTTCTTC.

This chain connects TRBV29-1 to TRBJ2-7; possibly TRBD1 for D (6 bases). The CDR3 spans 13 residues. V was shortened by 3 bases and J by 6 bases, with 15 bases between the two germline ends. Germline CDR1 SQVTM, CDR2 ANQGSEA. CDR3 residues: CSVDPKSRGEQYF. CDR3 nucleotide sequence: TGCAGCGTTGATCCGAAAAGCAGGGGCGAGCAGTACTTC.

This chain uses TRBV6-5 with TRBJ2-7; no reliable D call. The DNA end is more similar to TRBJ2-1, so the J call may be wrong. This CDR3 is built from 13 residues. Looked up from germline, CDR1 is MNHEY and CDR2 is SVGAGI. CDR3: CASSYSVIGEQFF. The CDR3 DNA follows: TGTGCCAGCAGTTACTCGGTTATAGGTGAGCAGTTCTTC.

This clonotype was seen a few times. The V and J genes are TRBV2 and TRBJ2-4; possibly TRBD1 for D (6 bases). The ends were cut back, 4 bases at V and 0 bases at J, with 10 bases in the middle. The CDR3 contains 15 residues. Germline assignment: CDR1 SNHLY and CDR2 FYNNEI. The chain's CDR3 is CASSGLQGAKNIQYF. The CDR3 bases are TGTGCCAGCAGTGGGTTACAGGGAGCCAAAAACATTCAGTACTTC.

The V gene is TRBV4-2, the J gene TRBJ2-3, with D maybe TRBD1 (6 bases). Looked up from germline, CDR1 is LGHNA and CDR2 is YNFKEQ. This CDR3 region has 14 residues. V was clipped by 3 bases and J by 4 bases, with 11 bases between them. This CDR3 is CASSQSGVPDTQYF. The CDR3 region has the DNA TGTGCCAGCAGCCAGTCAGGGGTCCCAGATACGCAGTATTTT.

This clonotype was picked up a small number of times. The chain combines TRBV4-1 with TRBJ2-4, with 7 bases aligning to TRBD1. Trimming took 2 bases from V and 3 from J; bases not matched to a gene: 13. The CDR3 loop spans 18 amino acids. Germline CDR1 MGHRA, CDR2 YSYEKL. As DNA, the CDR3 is TGCGCCAGCAGCCAAACTCTCGGCAGGGGGATTGGCAAAAACATTCAGTACTTC. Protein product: CASSQTLGRGIGKNIQYF.

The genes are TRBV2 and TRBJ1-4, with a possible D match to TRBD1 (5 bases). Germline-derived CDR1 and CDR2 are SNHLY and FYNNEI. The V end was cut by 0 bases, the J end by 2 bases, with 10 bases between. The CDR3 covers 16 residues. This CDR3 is CASSEAPGGTNEKLFF. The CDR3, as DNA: TGTGCCAGCAGTGAAGCCCCGGGGGGGACTAATGAAAAACTGTTTTTT.

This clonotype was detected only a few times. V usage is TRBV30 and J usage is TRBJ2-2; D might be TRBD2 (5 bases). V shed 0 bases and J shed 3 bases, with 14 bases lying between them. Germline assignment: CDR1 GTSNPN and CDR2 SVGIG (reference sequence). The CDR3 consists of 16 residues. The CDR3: CAWSVLGLAYTGELFF. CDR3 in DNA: TGTGCCTGGAGTGTACTAGGGCTAGCCTACACCGGGGAGCTGTTTTTT.

CDR3 amino acids: CASSSDTDTGELFF. The CDR3 coding sequence is TGTGCCAGCAGTAGCGACACGGACACCGGGGAGCTGTTTTTT. This chain joins TRBV12-3 or TRBV12-4 and TRBJ2-2; D is ambiguous. The CDR3 has 14 residues. The germline V and J ends were trimmed by 5 bases and 3 bases, with 10 bases remaining between them.

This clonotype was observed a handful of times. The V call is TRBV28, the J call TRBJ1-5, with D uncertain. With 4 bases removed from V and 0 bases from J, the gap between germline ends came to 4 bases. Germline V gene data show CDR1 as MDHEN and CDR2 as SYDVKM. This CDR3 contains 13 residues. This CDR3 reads CASSSASNQPQHF. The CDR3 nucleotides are TGTGCCAGCAGTTCGGCTAGCAATCAGCCCCAGCATTTT.

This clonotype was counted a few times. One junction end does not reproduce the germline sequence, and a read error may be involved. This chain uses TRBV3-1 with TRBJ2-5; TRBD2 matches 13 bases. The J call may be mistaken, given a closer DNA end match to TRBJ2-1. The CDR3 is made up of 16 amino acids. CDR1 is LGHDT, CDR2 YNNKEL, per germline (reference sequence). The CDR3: CARSDTSGGAVNEQFF. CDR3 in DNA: TGTGCCCGCAGCGACACTAGCGGGGGGGCCGTCAATGAGCAGTTCTTC.

The CDR3 here is CASSHTTRGNTEAFF. The CDR3 region has the DNA TGTGCCAGCAGCCATACAACCAGGGGGAATACTGAAGCTTTCTTT. The chain recombines TRBV3-1 with TRBJ1-1, with 7 bases that match TRBD1. The germline V gene encodes CDR1 LGHDT and CDR2 YNNKEL (reference sequence). V lost 3 bases, J lost 5 bases, and 9 bases stayed unmatched. CDR3 length: 15 amino acids.

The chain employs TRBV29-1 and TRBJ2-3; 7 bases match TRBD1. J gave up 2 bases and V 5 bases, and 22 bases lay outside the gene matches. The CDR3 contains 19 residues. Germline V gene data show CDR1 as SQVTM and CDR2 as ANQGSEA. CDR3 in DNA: TGCAGCGTTCACCGGAACCGGGACAGAGTACGGAGGCCCACAGATACGCAGTATTTT. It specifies CSVHRNRDRVRRPTDTQYF.

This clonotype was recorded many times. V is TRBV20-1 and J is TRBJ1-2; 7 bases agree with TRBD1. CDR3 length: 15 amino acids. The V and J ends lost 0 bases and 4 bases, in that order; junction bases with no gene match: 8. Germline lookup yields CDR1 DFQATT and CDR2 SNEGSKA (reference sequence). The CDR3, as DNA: TGCAGTGCTAGAGATACGGCGACAGGGATCTATGGCTACACCTTC. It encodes CSARDTATGIYGYTF.

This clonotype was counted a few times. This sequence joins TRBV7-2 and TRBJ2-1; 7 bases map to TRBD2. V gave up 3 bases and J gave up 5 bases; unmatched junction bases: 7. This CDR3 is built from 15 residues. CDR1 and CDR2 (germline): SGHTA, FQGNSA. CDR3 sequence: CASSFNRGDHNEQFF. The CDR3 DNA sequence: TGTGCCAGCAGCTTCAACCGGGGGGATCACAATGAGCAGTTCTTC. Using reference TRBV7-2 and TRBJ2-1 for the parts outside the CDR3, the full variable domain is GAGVSQSPSNKVTEKGKDVELRCDPISGHTALYWYRQSLGQGLEFLIYFQGNSAPDKSGLPSDRFSAERTGGSVSTLTIQRTQQEDSAVYLCASSFNRGDHNEQFFGPGTRLTVL.

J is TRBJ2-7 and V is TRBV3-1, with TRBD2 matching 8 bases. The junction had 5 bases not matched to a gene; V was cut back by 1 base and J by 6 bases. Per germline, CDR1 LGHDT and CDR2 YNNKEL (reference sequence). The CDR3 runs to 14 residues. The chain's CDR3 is CASSQGTGGGEQYF. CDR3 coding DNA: TGTGCCAGCAGCCAAGGTACCGGGGGGGGCGAGCAGTACTTC.